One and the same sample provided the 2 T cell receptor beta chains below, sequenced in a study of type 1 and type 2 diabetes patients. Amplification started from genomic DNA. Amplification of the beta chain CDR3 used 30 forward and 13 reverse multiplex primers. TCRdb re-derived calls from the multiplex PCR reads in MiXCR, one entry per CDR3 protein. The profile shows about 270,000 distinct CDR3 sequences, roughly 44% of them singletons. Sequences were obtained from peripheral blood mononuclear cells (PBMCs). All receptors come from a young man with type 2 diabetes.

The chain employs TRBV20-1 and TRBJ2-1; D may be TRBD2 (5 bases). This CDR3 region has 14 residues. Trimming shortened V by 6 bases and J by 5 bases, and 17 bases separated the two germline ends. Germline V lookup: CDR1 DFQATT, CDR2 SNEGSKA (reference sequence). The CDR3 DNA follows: TGCAGTGCCACCCCCGGGCGGGCAAACAATGAGCAGTTCTTC. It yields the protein CSATPGRANNEQFF.

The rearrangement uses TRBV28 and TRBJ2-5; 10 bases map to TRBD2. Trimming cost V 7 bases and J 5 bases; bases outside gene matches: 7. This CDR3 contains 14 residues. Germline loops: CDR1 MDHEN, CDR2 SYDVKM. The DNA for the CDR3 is TGTGCCAGCATCGCTAGCGGGGGTGGGGAGACCCAGTACTTC. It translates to CASIASGGGETQYF.